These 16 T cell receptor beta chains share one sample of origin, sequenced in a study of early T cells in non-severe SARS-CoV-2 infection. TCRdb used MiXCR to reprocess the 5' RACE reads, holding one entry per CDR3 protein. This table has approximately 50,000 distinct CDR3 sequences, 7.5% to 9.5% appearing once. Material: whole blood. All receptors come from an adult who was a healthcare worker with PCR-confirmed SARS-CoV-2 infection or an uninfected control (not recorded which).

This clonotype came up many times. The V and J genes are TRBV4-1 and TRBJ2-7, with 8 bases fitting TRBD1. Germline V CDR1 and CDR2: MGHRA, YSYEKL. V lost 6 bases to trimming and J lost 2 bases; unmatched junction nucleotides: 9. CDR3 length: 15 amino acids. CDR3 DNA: TGCGCCAGCAGAAAAGGGACAGGCTTACCCTACGAGCAGTACTTC. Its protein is CASRKGTGLPYEQYF.

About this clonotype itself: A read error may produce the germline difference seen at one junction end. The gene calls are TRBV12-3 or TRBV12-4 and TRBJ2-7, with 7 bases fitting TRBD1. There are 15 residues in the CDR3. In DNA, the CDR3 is TGTGCCAGCAGCGCCACAGGGGTAGGGGCTAGGGGCCGGGACTTC. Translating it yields CASSATGVGARGRDF.

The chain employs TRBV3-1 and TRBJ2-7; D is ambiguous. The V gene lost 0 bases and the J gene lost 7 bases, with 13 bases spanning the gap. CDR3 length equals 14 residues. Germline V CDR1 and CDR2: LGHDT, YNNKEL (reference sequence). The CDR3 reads CASSQDNRSEEQYF. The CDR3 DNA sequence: TGTGCCAGCAGCCAAGACAACAGATCTGAGGAGCAGTACTTC.

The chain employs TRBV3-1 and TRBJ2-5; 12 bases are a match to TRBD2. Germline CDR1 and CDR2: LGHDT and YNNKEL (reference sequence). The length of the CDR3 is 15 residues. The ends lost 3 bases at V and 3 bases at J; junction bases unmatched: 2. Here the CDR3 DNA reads TGTGCCAGCAGCCATGGACTAGCGGGGAAAGAGACCCAGTACTTC. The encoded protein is CASSHGLAGKETQYF.

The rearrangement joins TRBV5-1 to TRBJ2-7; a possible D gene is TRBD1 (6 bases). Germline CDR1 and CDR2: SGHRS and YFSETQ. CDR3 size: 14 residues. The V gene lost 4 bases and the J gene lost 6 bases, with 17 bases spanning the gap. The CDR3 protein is CASSPGTSALEQYF. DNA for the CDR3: TGCGCCAGCAGCCCCGGGACATCGGCCCTCGAGCAGTACTTC.

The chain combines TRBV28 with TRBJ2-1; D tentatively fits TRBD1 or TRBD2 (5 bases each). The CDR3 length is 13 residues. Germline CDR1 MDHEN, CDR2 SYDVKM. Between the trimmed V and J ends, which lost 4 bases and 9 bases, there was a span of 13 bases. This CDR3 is CASSSGREFEQFF. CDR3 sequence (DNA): TGTGCCAGCAGTTCGGGCAGGGAGTTTGAGCAGTTCTTC. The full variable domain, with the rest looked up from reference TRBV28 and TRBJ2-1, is DVKVTQSSRYLVKRTGEKVFLECVQDMDHENMFWYRQDPGLGLRLIYFSYDVKMKEKGDIPEGYSVSREKKERFSLILESASTNQTSMYLCASSSGREFEQFFGPGTRLTVL.

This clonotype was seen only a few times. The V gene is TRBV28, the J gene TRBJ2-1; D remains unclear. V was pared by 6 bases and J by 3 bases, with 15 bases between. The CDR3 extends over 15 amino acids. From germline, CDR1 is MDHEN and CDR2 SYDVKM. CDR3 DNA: TGTGCCAGCAGAGTTGGCAGAGGATTCTACAATGAGCAGTTCTTC. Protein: CASRVGRGFYNEQFF.

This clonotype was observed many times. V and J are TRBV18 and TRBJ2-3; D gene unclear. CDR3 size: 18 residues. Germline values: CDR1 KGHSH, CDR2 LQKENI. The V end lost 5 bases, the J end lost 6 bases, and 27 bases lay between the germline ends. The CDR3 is CASSRREAEPQRVDTQYF. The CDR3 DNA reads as TGTGCCAGCTCAAGGCGCGAAGCAGAACCTCAGCGCGTTGATACGCAGTATTTT.

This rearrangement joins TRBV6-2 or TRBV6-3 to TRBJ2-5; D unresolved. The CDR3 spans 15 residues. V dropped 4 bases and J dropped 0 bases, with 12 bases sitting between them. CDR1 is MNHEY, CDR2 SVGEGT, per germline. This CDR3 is CASSSTGPHQETQYF. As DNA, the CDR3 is TGTGCCAGCAGTTCGACGGGCCCCCACCAAGAGACCCAGTACTTC.

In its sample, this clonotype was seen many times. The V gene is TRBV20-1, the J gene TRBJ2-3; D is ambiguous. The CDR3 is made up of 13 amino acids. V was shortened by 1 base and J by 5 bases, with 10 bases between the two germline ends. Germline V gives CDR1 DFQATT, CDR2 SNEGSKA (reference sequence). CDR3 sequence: CSARVSTIDTQYF. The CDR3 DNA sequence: TGCAGTGCTAGAGTTAGTACTATAGATACGCAGTATTTT.

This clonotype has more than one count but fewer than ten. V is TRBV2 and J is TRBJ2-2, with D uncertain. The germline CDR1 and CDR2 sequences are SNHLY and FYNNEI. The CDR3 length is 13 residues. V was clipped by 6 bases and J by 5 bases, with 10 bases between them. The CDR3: CASRQTPTGELFF. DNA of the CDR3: TGTGCCAGCAGACAAACTCCGACCGGGGAGCTGTTTTTT.

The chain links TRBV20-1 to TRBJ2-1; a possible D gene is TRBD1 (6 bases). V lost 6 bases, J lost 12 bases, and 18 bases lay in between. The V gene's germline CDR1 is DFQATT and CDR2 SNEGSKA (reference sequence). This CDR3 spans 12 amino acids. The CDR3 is CSAGTDSPGQFF. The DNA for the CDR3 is TGCAGTGCCGGAACGGACAGCCCGGGGCAGTTCTTC.

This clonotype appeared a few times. The CDR3 sequence: CASNTRTYSYEQYF. The CDR3 coding sequence is TGTGCCAGCAACACCAGGACATACTCCTACGAGCAGTACTTC. The rearrangement joins TRBV6-1 to TRBJ2-7, with a possible D match to TRBD1 (5 bases). This CDR3 contains 14 residues. Germline V lookup: CDR1 MNHNS, CDR2 SASEGT. The V end was cut by 7 bases, the J end by 0 bases, with 13 bases between.

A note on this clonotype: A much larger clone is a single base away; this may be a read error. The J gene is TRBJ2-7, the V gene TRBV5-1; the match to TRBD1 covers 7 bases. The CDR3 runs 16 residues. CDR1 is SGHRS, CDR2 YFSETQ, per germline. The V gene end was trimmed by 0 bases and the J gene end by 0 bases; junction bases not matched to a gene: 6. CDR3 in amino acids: CASSLVLGQLSYEQYF. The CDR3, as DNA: TGCGCCAGCAGCTTGGTGTTGGGACAGCTCTCCTACGAGCAGTACTTC.

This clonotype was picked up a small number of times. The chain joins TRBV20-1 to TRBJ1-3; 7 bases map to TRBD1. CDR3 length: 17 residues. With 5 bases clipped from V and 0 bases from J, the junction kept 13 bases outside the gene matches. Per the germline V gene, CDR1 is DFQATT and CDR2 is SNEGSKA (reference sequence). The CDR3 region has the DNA TGCAGTGCTCGACAGGGAGTCGATCAACCCTCTGGAAACACCATATATTTT. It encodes CSARQGVDQPSGNTIYF.

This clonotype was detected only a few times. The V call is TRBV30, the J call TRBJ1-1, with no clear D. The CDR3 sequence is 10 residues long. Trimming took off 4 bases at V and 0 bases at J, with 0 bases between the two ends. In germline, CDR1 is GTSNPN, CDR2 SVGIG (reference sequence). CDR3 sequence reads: CAWMNTEAFF. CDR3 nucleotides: TGTGCCTGGATGAACACTGAAGCTTTCTTT. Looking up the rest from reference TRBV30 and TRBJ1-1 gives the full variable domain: SQTIHQWPATLVQPVGSPLSLECTVEGTSNPNLYWYRQAAGRGLQLLFYSVGIGQISSEVPQNLSASRPQDRQFILSSKKLLLSDSGFYLCAWMNTEAFFGQGTRLTVV.